This entry lists 23 T cell receptor beta chains sequenced from one sample in a study of T cells in Graves' hyperthyroidism and ophthalmopathy (dated by TCRdb to the late 2010s). Receptor amplification or capture employed multiplex PCR. The sample was run on an Illumina HiSeq 2000. TCR beta CDR3 regions were amplified from RNA transcripts. A first-round RT-PCR of the TCR CDR3 used the HTBI primer set with the Qiagen OneStep RT-PCR kit. TCRdb redid the processing of the public reads, applying fastp at Q25 and MiXCR, and retained in-frame beta chains. A single entry per CDR3 protein holds the most common genes and DNA from its merged rows. Counted in this sample were about 180,000 distinct CDR3 sequences; approximately 17% of them appeared once. In total, the top ten clones hold around 27% of the sample. Material: blood. Receptors were obtained from a woman in her fifties or sixties with Graves' hyperthyroidism.

This clonotype was picked up many times. V gene TRBV7-2 combines with J gene TRBJ2-3; D gene unclear. Germline CDR1 reads SGHTA; CDR2 reads FQGNSA. The CDR3 is made up of 13 amino acids. The germline V and J ends were trimmed by 5 bases and 8 bases, with 14 bases remaining between them. CDR3 amino acids: CASSQAQLGTQYF. The CDR3 DNA follows: TGTGCCAGCAGCCAGGCCCAGCTAGGTACGCAGTATTTT.

This clonotype turned up a few times. The chain links TRBV5-1 to TRBJ1-1, with D possibly TRBD1 on 6 matching bases. The CDR3 sequence is 16 residues long. Trimming removed 0 bases at V and 2 bases at J, with 14 bases between. Germline V gene data show CDR1 as SGHRS and CDR2 as YFSETQ. The CDR3 DNA reads as TGCGCCAGCAGCTTGGACCACAGGGTAGGAAACACTGAAGCTTTCTTT. Encoded protein: CASSLDHRVGNTEAFF.

The chain links TRBV5-6 to TRBJ1-6, with 8 bases aligning to TRBD1. Germline trimming cut 0 bases from V and 1 base from J; bases unmatched to any gene: 9. Germline V gene data show CDR1 as SGHDT and CDR2 as YYEEEE. This CDR3 is 19 amino acids long. The CDR3 is CASSLEGQVALSYNSPLHF. Here the CDR3 DNA reads TGTGCCAGCAGCTTGGAGGGACAGGTGGCACTGTCCTATAATTCACCCCTCCACTTT.

This clonotype appeared many times. The rearrangement uses TRBV19 and TRBJ2-7; D is undetermined. Germline CDR1 is LNHDA and CDR2 is SQIVND (reference sequence). V was trimmed by 3 bases and J by 3 bases, leaving 12 bases between them. The CDR3 totals 14 residues. CDR3 DNA sequence: TGTGCCAGTAGTATCGGTTCTCCGGGCTACGAGCAGTACTTC. It specifies CASSIGSPGYEQYF. Based on the CDR3 plus reference TRBV19 and TRBJ2-7, the full variable domain is DGGITQSPKYLFRKEGQNVTLSCEQNLNHDAMYWYRQDPGQGLRLIYYSQIVNDFQKGDIAEGYSVSREKKESFPLTVTSAQKNPTAFYLCASSIGSPGYEQYFGPGTRLTVT.

The V call is TRBV29-1, the J call TRBJ1-2, with D uncertain. Trimming stripped 1 base from V and 3 bases from J, with 3 bases between. Germline CDR1 reads SQVTM; CDR2 reads ANQGSEA. This CDR3 region has 11 residues. The CDR3 loop is CSVEGDYGYTF. The CDR3 DNA reads TGCAGCGTTGAAGGTGACTATGGCTACACCTTC. Filled out from reference TRBV29-1 and TRBJ1-2, the complete variable domain reads SAVISQKPSRDICQRGTSLTIQCQVDSQVTMMFWYRQQPGQSLTLIATANQGSEATYESGFVIDKFPISRPNLTFSTLTVSNMSPEDSSIYLCSVEGDYGYTFGSGTRLTVV.

This clonotype was counted many times. The chain joins TRBV19 to TRBJ2-1; TRBD2 agrees at 14 bases. There are 17 residues in the CDR3. J lost 3 bases, V lost 0 bases, and 1 base had no gene match. Germline CDR1 is LNHDA and CDR2 is SQIVND (reference sequence). CDR3 DNA sequence: TGTGCCAGTAGTATAGACGGACTAGCGGGGGGCTACAATGAGCAGTTCTTC. It codes for CASSIDGLAGGYNEQFF.

V and J are TRBV11-2 and TRBJ1-1; D unclear. The V end was cut by 3 bases, the J end by 11 bases, with 16 bases between. The CDR3 runs to 13 residues. Germline V lookup: CDR1 SGHAT, CDR2 FQNNGV. CDR3 nucleotides: TGTGCCAGCAGCTTTTTGGTGGGATCAGAGGCTTTCTTT. Residues: CASSFLVGSEAFF.

This clonotype was recorded many times. The V and J genes are TRBV6-2 or TRBV6-3 and TRBJ2-1; D tentatively reads TRBD1 or TRBD2 (5 bases each). The CDR3 runs to 15 residues. V gave up 4 bases and J gave up 5 bases, with 15 bases separating them. In germline, CDR1 is MNHEY, CDR2 SVGEGT. The CDR3 protein is CASSWPGPTHNEQFF. Here the CDR3 DNA reads TGTGCCAGCAGTTGGCCGGGACCGACACACAATGAGCAGTTCTTC.

This clonotype was seen many times. The gene calls are TRBV12-5 and TRBJ2-7; no clear D gene. The CDR3 contains 12 residues. CDR1 LGHNT and CDR2 FRNRAP come from the germline V gene. The ends were cut back, 6 bases at V and 3 bases at J, with 9 bases in the middle. DNA for the CDR3: TGTGCTAGTGGCCCGTCGTTCTACGAGCAGTACTTC. Translating it yields CASGPSFYEQYF.

This chain joins TRBV28 and TRBJ1-1; no firm D call. Germline lookup yields CDR1 MDHEN and CDR2 SYDVKM. The V end was cut by 5 bases, the J end by 9 bases, with 10 bases between. CDR3 length equals 11 residues. CDR3 loop: CASSVHAKAFF. The CDR3, as DNA: TGTGCCAGCAGTGTACACGCAAAAGCTTTCTTT.

This clonotype was found many times. The chain recombines TRBV7-8 with TRBJ1-1, with 9 bases matching TRBD1. V trimming: 5 bases; J trimming: 3 bases; junction bases outside the gene matches: 4. This CDR3 region has 14 residues. Germline V gene lookup returns CDR1 SGHVS and CDR2 FQNEAQ. The CDR3 sequence is CASSPRTGDTEAFF. CDR3 DNA: TGTGCCAGCAGCCCCAGGACAGGGGACACTGAAGCTTTCTTT.

This clonotype was seen ten or more times. This chain joins TRBV14 and TRBJ1-2; TRBD1 is a possible D gene (5 bases). This CDR3 region has 14 residues. Germline V gene data show CDR1 as SGHDN and CDR2 as FVKESK. The germline V and J ends were trimmed by 1 base and 8 bases, with 14 bases remaining between them. The CDR3 loop is CASSQVGQGKGYTF. The CDR3 DNA sequence: TGTGCCAGCAGCCAAGTGGGGCAGGGAAAAGGCTACACCTTC.

The rearrangement joins TRBV28 to TRBJ2-7; D remains unclear. Per the germline V gene, CDR1 is MDHEN and CDR2 is SYDVKM. The V gene lost 1 base and the J gene lost 3 bases, with 7 bases spanning the gap. The CDR3 has 13 amino acids. The CDR3 sequence: CASSLSRSYEQYF. The CDR3 region has the DNA TGTGCCAGCAGTTTATCCAGAAGCTACGAGCAGTACTTC. Using reference TRBV28 and TRBJ2-7 for the parts outside the CDR3, the full variable domain is DVKVTQSSRYLVKRTGEKVFLECVQDMDHENMFWYRQDPGLGLRLIYFSYDVKMKEKGDIPEGYSVSREKKERFSLILESASTNQTSMYLCASSLSRSYEQYFGPGTRLTVT.

At least ten counts were recorded for this clonotype. V and J are TRBV5-1 and TRBJ2-7; D may correspond to TRBD1 or TRBD2 (5 bases each). The germline V gene has CDR1 SGHRS and CDR2 YFSETQ. V was clipped by 2 bases and J by 5 bases, with 8 bases between them. The CDR3 totals 12 residues. The DNA of the CDR3 is TGCGCCAGCAGCTTCGGGGCCCACGAGCAGTACTTC. This encodes CASSFGAHEQYF.

At least ten counts were recorded for this clonotype. The chain joins TRBV27 to TRBJ1-1; 8 nucleotides match TRBD1. J gave up 11 bases and V 6 bases, and 8 bases lay outside the gene matches. The CDR3 length is 12 residues. Germline loops: CDR1 MNHEY, CDR2 SMNVEV (reference sequence). CDR3 amino acids: CASSTTGVGAFF. CDR3 in DNA: TGTGCCAGCAGCACGACAGGGGTCGGCGCTTTCTTT.

The chain employs TRBV29-1 and TRBJ1-3; D might be TRBD1 (5 bases). The germline CDR1 and CDR2 sequences are SQVTM and ANQGSEA. V dropped 4 bases and J dropped 2 bases, with 12 bases sitting between them. This CDR3 has 14 amino acids. The CDR3 DNA reads TGCAGCGTTGCCGGCGGGGCCACTGGAAACACCATATATTTT. Its translation is CSVAGGATGNTIYF.

This clonotype was observed at least ten times. The chain couples TRBV7-9 to TRBJ2-2, with 7 positions matching TRBD2. The CDR3 extends over 13 amino acids. Germline trimming cut 3 bases from V and 7 bases from J; bases unmatched to any gene: 2. Germline CDR1 reads SEHNR; CDR2 reads FQNEAQ (reference sequence). For the CDR3, the DNA is TGTGCCAGCAGCTTCCGGGGGGACGGGGAGCTGTTTTTT. Its protein is CASSFRGDGELFF.

About this clonotype: This may come from a read error, since a much larger clone is one base off. The rearrangement uses TRBV6-1 and TRBJ2-3; TRBD2 agrees at 8 bases. After removal of 5 bases from V and 6 bases from J, the junction contained 10 bases not matched to a gene. From germline, CDR1 is MNHNS and CDR2 SASEGT. The CDR3 spans 15 residues. DNA of the CDR3: TGTGCCAGCAGTCGGACTATCGGGGGGGAGGATACGCAGTATTTT. As protein: CASSRTIGGEDTQYF.

This clonotype has at least ten counts. The chain couples TRBV7-9 to TRBJ1-2, with D uncertain. Germline assignment: CDR1 SEHNR and CDR2 FQNEAQ (reference sequence). The germline V and J ends were trimmed by 0 bases and 4 bases, with 12 bases remaining between them. The CDR3 length is 15 residues. CDR3 sequence: CASSLAAVESYGYTF. The CDR3 nucleotides read TGTGCCAGCAGCTTAGCGGCGGTGGAGAGCTATGGCTACACCTTC.

As to this clonotype: Given a much more abundant clone one base away, this may be a read error. This likely comes from a read error, as the CDR3 has no conserved phenylalanine or tryptophan at its end. This chain uses TRBV6-2 or TRBV6-3 with TRBJ1-1; D unclear. Germline V lookup: CDR1 MNHEY, CDR2 SVGEGT. V dropped 2 bases and J dropped 0 bases, with 7 bases sitting between them. The CDR3 is 14 amino acids. The CDR3 sequence is CASSYASMNTEAFL. CDR3 in DNA: TGTGCCAGCAGTTACGCCAGCATGAACACTGAAGCTTTCCTT.

This chain connects TRBV28 to TRBJ1-4; a possible D gene is TRBD1 (5 bases). With 2 bases removed from V and 3 bases from J, the gap between germline ends came to 16 bases. The germline V gene has CDR1 MDHEN and CDR2 SYDVKM. This CDR3 is built from 17 residues. CDR3 amino acids: CASSLEQGLGANEKLFF. The CDR3 DNA follows: TGTGCCAGCAGTTTAGAGCAGGGCCTGGGGGCTAATGAAAAACTGTTTTTT.

This clonotype has a handful of counts. The CDR3 reads CASSQDEIGIYGYTF. Here the CDR3 DNA reads TGTGCCAGCAGCCAAGATGAGATAGGGATCTATGGCTACACCTTC. The chain joins TRBV3-1 to TRBJ1-2; D is uncertain. Germline V gene sequence: CDR1 LGHDT, CDR2 YNNKEL (reference sequence). Trimming shortened V by 0 bases and J by 4 bases, and 12 bases separated the two germline ends. This CDR3 region has 15 residues.

This clonotype was observed a few times. V and J are TRBV5-1 and TRBJ2-3; D possibly matches TRBD1 or TRBD2 (6 bases each). The germline V gene has CDR1 SGHRS and CDR2 YFSETQ. V was cut by 0 bases and J by 4 bases, with 12 bases left in between. This CDR3 is 15 amino acids long. DNA for the CDR3: TGCGCCAGCAGCTTGGGGGGGGCCGTGGCAGATACGCAGTATTTT. As protein: CASSLGGAVADTQYF.